Listed here are 25 T cell receptor beta chains from one sample, sequenced in a study of T cell responses to AZD1222 COVID-19 vaccine. Assay: immunoSEQ multiplex PCR; the TCRdb copy retains only in-frame clones and omits some. The sample contains 100,000 to 150,000 clones, more than 65% of which appear only once. The specimen comprised peripheral blood, sampled 28 days after the second AZD1222 dose. Receptors originate from an adult who received the AZD1222 COVID-19 vaccine.

The CDR3 nucleotides read TGTGCCAGCAGCGTTGCCGGGACAGGAAGGTCTTTCGAGCAGTACTTC. This translates into CASSVAGTGRSFEQYF. The chain employs TRBV3-1 (or the pseudogene TRBV3-2) and TRBJ2-7, with 8 bases fitting TRBD1. Germline loops: CDR1 LGHDT, CDR2 YNNKEL (reference sequence). V gave up 5 bases and J gave up 6 bases; unmatched junction bases: 15. The CDR3 is made up of 16 amino acids.

This chain links TRBV15 with TRBJ2-3; unclear D gene. V lost 4 bases and J lost 0, with 8 bases in between. The germline V gene has CDR1 LNHNV and CDR2 YYDKDF (reference sequence). There are 14 residues in the CDR3. This CDR3 reads CATSILGSTDTQYF. CDR3 nucleotide sequence: TGTGCCACCAGCATCCTTGGGAGCACAGATACGCAGTATTTT.

The genes are TRBV11-2 and TRBJ2-7; D is possibly TRBD1 or TRBD2 (5 bases each). This CDR3 is built from 15 residues. V lost 5 bases and J 0 bases, leaving 14 bases between the germline ends. Germline CDR1 reads SGHAT; CDR2 reads FQNNGV. CDR3 loop: CASSPLTGPSYEQYF. CDR3 nucleotides: TGTGCCAGCAGCCCGCTTACGGGGCCCTCCTACGAGCAGTACTTC.

The V gene is TRBV6-6, the J gene TRBJ1-1, with D uncertain. V was trimmed by 2 bases and J by 10 bases, leaving 14 bases between them. The CDR3 contains 13 residues. CDR1 MNHNY and CDR2 SVGAGI come from the germline V gene (reference sequence). CDR3 in DNA: TGTGCCAGCAGTTACGAAGTCGGGGTGCCAGCTTTCTTT. This translates into CASSYEVGVPAFF.

The chain combines TRBV9 with TRBJ2-5; D is undetermined. CDR1 SGDLS and CDR2 YYNGEE come from the germline V gene. V lost 0 bases and J 2 bases, leaving 5 bases between the germline ends. This CDR3 is 13 amino acids long. CDR3 region: CASSVASQETQYF. CDR3 bases: TGTGCCAGCAGCGTAGCATCTCAAGAGACCCAGTACTTC.

The chain employs TRBV5-1 and TRBJ1-6; 10 bases line up with TRBD1. V lost 0 bases and J lost 6; bases outside the gene matches: 3. The germline CDR1 and CDR2 sequences are SGHRS and YFSETQ. This CDR3 has 16 amino acids. In nucleotides, the CDR3 is TGCGCCAGCAGCTTGGCCCGGACAGGGGGTAATTCACCCCTCCACTTT. Translation gives CASSLARTGGNSPLHF. Variable domain in full (rest from reference TRBV5-1 and TRBJ1-6): KAGVTQTPRYLIKTRGQQVTLSCSPISGHRSVSWYQQTPGQGLQFLFEYFSETQRNKGNFPGRFSGRQFSNSRSEMNVSTLELGDSALYLCASSLARTGGNSPLHFGNGTRLTVT.

The CDR3 protein is CASSLLQGAYEQYF. In DNA, the CDR3 is TGCGCCAGCAGCTTGTTACAGGGGGCGTACGAGCAGTACTTC. This chain joins TRBV5-1 and TRBJ2-7; TRBD1 matches 9 bases. Germline lookup yields CDR1 SGHRS and CDR2 YFSETQ. V shed 1 base and J 4 bases; nucleotides not matched to a gene: 3. The CDR3 has 14 amino acids.

This sequence joins TRBV19 and TRBJ1-2; D uncertain. Germline values: CDR1 LNHDA, CDR2 SQIVND (reference sequence). V lost 0 bases and J 3 bases, leaving 14 bases between the germline ends. The CDR3 has 16 amino acids. CDR3 sequence (DNA): TGTGCCAGTAGTATAGATCGGAACAGACTTTACTATGGCTACACCTTC. It is translated as CASSIDRNRLYYGYTF.

The rearrangement joins TRBV11-2 to TRBJ2-7; D ambiguous. The CDR3 is 11 residues long. Germline-derived CDR1 and CDR2 are SGHAT and FQNNGV. V lost 5 bases, J lost 5 bases, and 7 bases lay in between. The CDR3 is CASSVADEQYF. The CDR3 DNA reads as TGTGCCAGCAGCGTCGCCGACGAGCAGTACTTC.

The chain combines TRBV4-1 with TRBJ1-2, with D possibly matching TRBD1 (6 bases). V shed 3 bases and J shed 5 bases, with 16 bases lying between them. The CDR3 covers 15 residues. Germline-derived CDR1 and CDR2 are MGHRA and YSYEKL. This chain's CDR3 is CASSQRDTDVYGYTF. The CDR3 DNA is TGCGCCAGCAGCCAGAGGGACACGGACGTTTATGGCTACACCTTC.

The J gene is TRBJ1-2, the V gene TRBV6-6; D call uncertain. This CDR3 has 14 residues. V lost 1 base and J 7 bases, leaving 13 bases between the germline ends. The germline CDR1 and CDR2 sequences are MNHNY and SVGAGI (reference sequence). As DNA, the CDR3 is TGTGCCAGCAGTTACTTGCGGGATAACGGTGGCTACACCTTC. Translated, it gives CASSYLRDNGGYTF.

This clone appeared a single time. The chain has TRBV21-1 and TRBJ1-4. TRBV21-1 is an annotated pseudogene. The CDR3 is made up of 15 amino acids. Here the CDR3 DNA reads TGTGCCAGCAGCCGCCAAGCCTCCTTCGAAGAAAAACTGTTTTTT. It is translated as CASSRQASFEEKLFF.

The chain uses TRBV19 and TRBJ2-7; D is perhaps TRBD1 (6 bases). The germline CDR1 and CDR2 sequences are LNHDA and SQIVND (reference sequence). This CDR3 has 13 amino acids. V lost 9 bases and J 4 bases, leaving 16 bases between the germline ends. This CDR3 reads CASGQSKAYEQYF. The CDR3 DNA reads TGTGCCAGCGGACAGAGTAAAGCATACGAGCAGTACTTC. Based on the CDR3 plus reference TRBV19 and TRBJ2-7, the full variable domain is DGGITQSPKYLFRKEGQNVTLSCEQNLNHDAMYWYRQDPGQGLRLIYYSQIVNDFQKGDIAEGYSVSREKKESFPLTVTSAQKNPTAFYLCASGQSKAYEQYFGPGTRLTVT.

The chain recombines TRBV6-6 with TRBJ2-3, with D hard to call. With 5 bases removed from V and 3 bases from J, the gap between germline ends came to 3 bases. The CDR3 spans 11 residues. CDR1 MNHNY and CDR2 SVGAGI come from the germline V gene (reference sequence). The CDR3 region is CASSLTDTQYF. DNA for the CDR3: TGTGCCAGCAGTCTTACAGATACGCAGTATTTT.

The chain uses TRBV6-5 and TRBJ1-5; D is unresolved. The V end was cut by 6 bases, the J end by 5 bases, with 11 bases between. The CDR3 consists of 13 residues. Germline CDR1 and CDR2: MNHEY and SVGAGI. CDR3 bases: TGTGCCAGCAGCCGGACCGTCGATCAGCCCCAGCATTTT. It yields the protein CASSRTVDQPQHF.

In this sample, this clone turned up once. V is TRBV9 and J is TRBJ2-3; possibly TRBD1 for D (6 bases). Germline V gene lookup returns CDR1 SGDLS and CDR2 YYNGEE. Trimming cost V 3 bases and J 4 bases, with 15 bases left between them. This CDR3 contains 15 residues. The CDR3 DNA follows: TGTGCCAGCAGCGAATCAGGGGCTAACGCAGATACGCAGTATTTT. It encodes CASSESGANADTQYF.

The chain couples TRBV7-9 to TRBJ2-2; D may correspond to TRBD1 or TRBD2 (6 bases each). This CDR3 spans 16 amino acids. The V gene lost 0 bases and the J gene lost 1 base, with 9 bases spanning the gap. Germline CDR1 is SEHNR and CDR2 is FQNEAQ (reference sequence). CDR3 coding DNA: TGTGCCAGCAGCTTAGCCAAGGGGGGGAACACCGGGGAGCTGTTTTTT. Translating gives CASSLAKGGNTGELFF.

The chain carries TRBV28 and TRBJ1-1; D uncertain. CDR1 is MDHEN and CDR2 is SYDVKM in the germline V gene. Trimming pared 2 bases from V and 4 bases from J, leaving 11 bases between. CDR3 length: 14 amino acids. The CDR3 DNA is TGTGCCAGCAGTTTAAAAGGGTCCAGCACTGAAGCTTTCTTT. It specifies CASSLKGSSTEAFF.

V gene TRBV2 combines with J gene TRBJ1-6, with unresolved D. CDR3 length: 15 residues. V gave up 0 bases and J gave up 10 bases, with 13 bases separating them. Germline CDR1 SNHLY, CDR2 FYNNEI. CDR3 region: CASSEATNRRSPLHF. The CDR3 region has the DNA TGTGCCAGCAGTGAAGCTACAAACCGGCGGTCACCCCTCCACTTT. Filled out from reference TRBV2 and TRBJ1-6, the complete variable domain reads EPEVTQTPSHQVTQMGQEVILRCVPISNHLYFYWYRQILGQKVEFLVSFYNNEISEKSEIFDDQFSVERPDGSNFTLKIRSTKLEDSAMYFCASSEATNRRSPLHFGNGTRLTVT.

The gene calls are TRBV4-1 and TRBJ2-2; 7 bases are a match to TRBD2. After removal of 1 base from V and 5 bases from J, the junction contained 7 bases not matched to a gene. Germline V gene lookup returns CDR1 MGHRA and CDR2 YSYEKL. This CDR3 has 16 amino acids. The CDR3 DNA follows: TGCGCCAGCAGCCAAGTTGCGCAGGGAGGGACCGGGGAGCTGTTTTTT. Its protein product is CASSQVAQGGTGELFF.

In this sample, this clone turned up once. This rearrangement joins TRBV7-2 to TRBJ2-7; the match to TRBD2 covers 7 bases. J lost 3 bases, V lost 3 bases, and 5 bases had no gene match. Germline lookup yields CDR1 SGHTA and CDR2 FQGNSA. CDR3 size: 14 residues. CDR3 sequence reads: CASSFRPGGYEQYF. Written as DNA, the CDR3 is TGTGCCAGCAGCTTCAGGCCGGGGGGCTACGAGCAGTACTTC.

The J gene is TRBJ1-6, the V gene TRBV10-3; 10 bases are a match to TRBD1. CDR1 and CDR2 (germline): ENHRY, SYGVKD. The V segment lost 3 bases and the J segment 9 bases; nucleotides outside the gene matches: 5. CDR3 length: 15 residues. CDR3 residues: CAISDTGTGVSPLHF. The CDR3 DNA sequence: TGTGCCATCAGTGATACCGGGACAGGGGTTTCACCCCTCCACTTT.

This chain links TRBV7-9 with TRBJ2-2; maybe TRBD1 (5 bases). Per the germline V gene, CDR1 is SEHNR and CDR2 is FQNEAQ (reference sequence). V was trimmed by 1 base and J by 1 base, leaving 10 bases between them. This CDR3 is 16 amino acids long. The CDR3, as DNA: TGTGCCAGCAGCTTAGGGGGAACAGGGAACACCGGGGAGCTGTTTTTT. Translated, it gives CASSLGGTGNTGELFF.

The genes are TRBV28 and TRBJ1-5; D perhaps matches TRBD1 (6 bases). This CDR3 region has 17 residues. With 3 bases removed from V and 0 bases from J, the gap between germline ends came to 15 bases. Germline loops: CDR1 MDHEN, CDR2 SYDVKM. The CDR3 sequence is CASSLGLTGSSNQPQHF. CDR3 bases: TGTGCCAGCAGTTTGGGGTTGACAGGTAGTAGCAATCAGCCCCAGCATTTT.

The chain joins TRBV28 to TRBJ1-6, with unresolved D. Deletions cut 7 bases from V and 8 bases from J, with 15 bases between. Germline V gene data show CDR1 as MDHEN and CDR2 as SYDVKM. This CDR3 has 14 amino acids. CDR3 in amino acids: CASTYSGLDSPLHF. The CDR3 nucleotides are TGTGCCAGCACCTACAGCGGGTTGGATTCACCCCTCCACTTT.